Included here is one T cell receptor beta chain sequence, with context. The data originate from a study of blood T cell repertoires in COVID-19. Study context: Some COVID-19 samples were acute and others convalescent; all came from the United States, Italy and Spain. T cells, B-cell-depleted T cells, or PBMCs provided the cDNA or gDNA that served as material.

With 4 bases clipped from V and 1 base from J, the junction kept 7 bases outside the gene matches. Germline-derived CDR1 and CDR2 are SGHDT and YYEEEE. This CDR3 comprises 16 residues. As processed by the authors: Using reference gene primer amplification, nucleated cell counts were estimated. Sequencing was performed with immunoSEQ multiplex PCR; in TCRdb, only in-frame clones are kept and a portion is missing. That table furnishes V, J and clone size, whereas the DNA furnished D and trimming. This table has roughly 250,000 clones, roughly 80% appearing once. The gene calls are TRBV5-6 and TRBJ1-1, with 10 bases aligning to TRBD1. The source material was peripheral blood. This TCR was recovered from a man aged 50 to 59 with active or convalescent COVID-19. The CDR3, as DNA: TGTGCCAGCAGCCTAAGCTGGACAGGGGGGAACACTGAAGCTTTCTTT. It yields the protein CASSLSWTGGNTEAFF. The whole variable domain, remainder taken from reference TRBV5-6 and TRBJ1-1, is DAGVTQSPTHLIKTRGQQVTLRCSPKSGHDTVSWYQQALGQGPQFIFQYYEEEERQRGNFPDRFSGHQFPNYSSELNVNALLLGDSALYLCASSLSWTGGNTEAFFGQGTRLTVV.